This T cell receptor (beta chain) originates from a study of T cells in women clearing cervical HPV infection (dated by TCRdb to 2017 to 2018). With respect to the entire study: Cases were roughly 24 women with histologically confirmed HPV16-related CIN3 or worse, including a couple of invasive cancers. The controls were some 23 women whose single incident HPV16 infection cleared within 12 months with no development of precancer or cancer. HLA typing was available for only a few women, so HLA type could not be excluded as a confounder. An exploratory proof-of-principle case-control study, nested within the Guanacaste HPV Natural History Study in Costa Rica, was conducted to compare TCR repertoires across cervical HPV16 outcomes. Case blood was taken at the visit when the lesion was first identified, whereas control blood was taken when infection was no longer detected. For cases, a median interval of approximately 150 days, with an interquartile range of roughly 85 to 220 days, was observed between lesion detection and blood sampling. Cases were matched to controls by age within five years and by the year the sample was collected. In the parent cohort, roughly 9,700 women aged 18 or older were enrolled in Guanacaste, Costa Rica, during about 1992 to 1994 and then followed for around seven years. Cases had a median age of about 34 years and controls had a median age of about 41, with no significant differences in baseline characteristics. Five blinded duplicates per group were added as quality controls, so that 60 or so samples were obtained: roughly 50 participants and some 10 replicates. What the research found in general, with its limitations: Random forest classifiers combining richness and V gene abundances distinguished cases from controls with an estimated AUC of 0.83. Cases had lower TRBV6-7 relative abundance than controls (0.11% versus 0.16%; Bonferroni P = 0.0008). Significantly higher TCR repertoire richness was observed in CIN3+ cases than in controls across sequencing depths, whereas no difference in evenness was found. T-cell numbers per sample were unknown, so richness differences could reflect varying T-cell content rather than repertoire biology. Because of the cross-sectional design, the study could not determine whether the associations came before infection or resulted from infection, and neither effector/memory subsets nor HPV-specific T cells were isolated.

As regards this clone: The clone's antigen remains unknown. The read halts 3 residues ahead of the CDR3 end, with the missing end drawn from the germline J gene.

TCR beta CDR3 regions were amplified by multiplex PCR from an average of about 1,100 ng genomic DNA per sample using the immunoSEQ assay. To correct primer bias, the assay used a complete synthetic TCR repertoire to set an amplification baseline. The amplicons were sequenced on the Illumina platform. The original methods were these. Sequences were error-corrected by clustering with frequency ratios and a modified nearest-neighbor algorithm, then analyzed in the immunoSEQ Analyzer with IMGT gene definitions. At each rarefaction depth, TCR richness and evenness were averaged across 20 rarefaction repeats, and any sample with fewer sequences than the depth was left out. Wilcoxon rank sum tests with FDR correction were used to compare relative abundances of V, D and J genes between the groups. In the blinded duplicates, the intraclass correlation was 95.6% for TCR richness and averaged around 78% across 65 to 75 gene segments. What TCRdb holds here is the immuneACCESS table cut down to in-frame rearrangements. Part of the clones is not present; checked against another copy, under half of the missing clones reflect an unresolved V gene, and the others are unexplained. The D gene and trimming were derived from the DNA, and the V and J assignments and clone size from that table. This sample's records show 20,000 to 30,000 clones. Around 10% of the sample lies in the top ten.

V and J are trimmed by 4 bases and 6 bases, and the gene matches miss 8 bases of the junction. The germline V gene provides CDR1 SGHRS and CDR2 YFSETQ. Counted from cysteine to phenylalanine, this CDR3 has 14 amino acids. The DNA shown is the part of the CDR3 that was read: 33 bases, in frame from base 1. Every participant had a single incident cervical HPV16 infection, and prevalent HPV16 infections were excluded. Cervical HPV DNA was detected with MY09/MY11 PCR, and genotyping was done by dot-blot hybridization. Around 15 mL of heparinized blood were centrifuged, and the buffy coat was split into aliquots, frozen at -30 degrees C, and then kept at -80 degrees C. QIAGEN kits were used to extract genomic DNA from the buffy coat specimens.

This clonotype was obtained from a woman aged 18-70 years with a cervical HPV16 infection that either progressed to CIN3+ or cleared (not recorded which). The specimen was blood buffy coat. The sequence joins TRBV5-1 to TRBJ2-3; 7 nucleotides in the junction match TRBD1. The covered CDR3 bases are TGCGCCAGCAGCCAGGGGGACAGAGGGGATACG. It specifies CASSQGDRGDT. Given in full, the CDR3 is CASSQGDRGDTQYF.